A selection of T cell receptor beta chains follows, all from one sample in a study of blood T cell repertoires in COVID-19. Assay used: immunoSEQ multiplex PCR; TCRdb lists only in-frame clones, some missing. Of under 250,000 clones listed, about 82% are singletons. Material: peripheral blood. The receptors stem from a woman aged 80 or over with COVID-19, enrolled during active disease. CDR3s include the opening cysteine and the closing phenylalanine or tryptophan.

V gene: TRBV7-9
CDR3 protein: CASSLGGQGTYEQYF

V gene: TRBV3-1/TRBV3-2
CDR3 protein: CASSTPKDTQYF

V gene: TRBV2
CDR3 protein: CASRPGENTEAFF

V gene: TRBV10-3
CDR3 protein: CAISTDLGGRSGNTIYF

V gene: TRBV3-1/TRBV3-2
CDR3 protein: CASSHGTLEEKLFF

V gene: TRBV7-2
CDR3 protein: CASSRGTSGQHNEQFF

V gene: TRBV7-9
CDR3 protein: CASTSSGFFYEQYF

V gene: TRBV27
CDR3 protein: CASSRVGYQPQHF

V gene: TRBV28
CDR3 protein: CASIPGGTGTEAFF

V gene: TRBV5-6
CDR3 protein: CASSVQNGYTF

V gene: TRBV7-9
CDR3 protein: CASSWAGTAYGYTF

V gene: TRBV12-3/TRBV12-4
CDR3 protein: CASSPGASGDQYF

V gene: TRBV7-2
CDR3 protein: CASSPNSNQPQHF

V gene: TRBV11-2
CDR3 protein: CASSLGQTHTDTQYF

V gene: TRBV7-2
CDR3 protein: CASSLSGGSASYEQYF

V gene: TRBV5-1
CDR3 protein: CASRVTPGENGYTF

V gene: TRBV5-1
CDR3 protein: CASSYTSGGGETQYF

V gene: TRBV7-8
CDR3 protein: CASSPAGLLYGYTF

V gene: TRBV3-1/TRBV3-2
CDR3 protein: CASSQSGQTNYGYTF

V gene: TRBV5-1
CDR3 protein: CASSEGGPYNEQFF

V gene: TRBV6-1
CDR3 protein: CASSELRNTEAFF

V gene: TRBV3-1/TRBV3-2
CDR3 protein: CASSHRDRGLDSPLHF

V gene: TRBV12-3/TRBV12-4
CDR3 protein: CASSFEQKAEAFF

V gene: TRBV12-3/TRBV12-4
CDR3 protein: CASSLGRSEAFF

V gene: TRBV28
CDR3 protein: CASSLGSGGYNEQFF

V gene: TRBV7-2
CDR3 protein: CASSLGQLGSTEAFF

V gene: TRBV10-3
CDR3 protein: CAISPPGRPYEQYF

V gene: TRBV9
CDR3 protein: CASSLTGLGELFF

V gene: TRBV5-5
CDR3 protein: CASTQGGTGVGYTF

V gene: TRBV28
CDR3 protein: CASSPVPGLAGGTYEQYF

V gene: TRBV18
CDR3 protein: CASSPGNRPVSNQPQHF

V gene: TRBV6-2/TRBV6-3
CDR3 protein: CASSYSRGYSNQPQHF

V gene: TRBV19
CDR3 protein: CASSTATGKNTIYF

V gene: TRBV20-1
CDR3 protein: CSATGGEKLFF

V gene: TRBV18
CDR3 protein: CASSPRGTGDGYTF

V gene: TRBV6-5
CDR3 protein: CASRPTQGGTEAFF

V gene: TRBV2
CDR3 protein: CASRGATGQSETQYF

V gene: TRBV30
CDR3 protein: CAWSGRGDEQFF

V gene: TRBV7-2
CDR3 protein: CASSLAPGQGNEKLFF

V gene: TRBV6-6
CDR3 protein: CASRGDRTPNEKLFF

V gene: TRBV19
CDR3 protein: CASSMDRVYSPLHF

V gene: TRBV24-1
CDR3 protein: CATSDFSTGGPSEQFF

V gene: TRBV24-1
CDR3 protein: CATSQTGEAQPQHF

V gene: TRBV6-5
CDR3 protein: CASSKGQENSPLHF

V gene: TRBV28
CDR3 protein: CASSPGTGYVHEQYF

V gene: TRBV30
CDR3 protein: CAWSTTSGGRETQYF